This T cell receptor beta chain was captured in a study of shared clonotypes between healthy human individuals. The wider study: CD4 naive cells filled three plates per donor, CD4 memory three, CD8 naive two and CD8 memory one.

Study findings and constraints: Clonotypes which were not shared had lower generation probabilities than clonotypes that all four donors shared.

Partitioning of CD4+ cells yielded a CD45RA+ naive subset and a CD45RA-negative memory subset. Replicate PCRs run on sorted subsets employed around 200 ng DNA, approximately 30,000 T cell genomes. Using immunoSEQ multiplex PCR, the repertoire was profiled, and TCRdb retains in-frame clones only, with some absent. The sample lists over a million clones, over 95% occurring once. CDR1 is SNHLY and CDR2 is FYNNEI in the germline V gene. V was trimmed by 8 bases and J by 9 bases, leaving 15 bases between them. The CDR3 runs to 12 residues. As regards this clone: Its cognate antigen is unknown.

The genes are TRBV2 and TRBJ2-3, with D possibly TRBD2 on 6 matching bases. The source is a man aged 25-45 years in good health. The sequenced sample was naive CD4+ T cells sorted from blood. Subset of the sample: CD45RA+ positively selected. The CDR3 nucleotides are TGTGCCAGCTCACTAGCCAAGCCCACGCAGTATTTT. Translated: CASSLAKPTQYF.